This T cell receptor (beta chain) was recorded in a study of shared clonotypes between healthy human individuals. Study-wide points: The diversity represented, both genetic and in exposure history, was limited by few donors. Blood was the only sampled material, and tissue repertoires likely differ.

Method: immunoSEQ multiplex PCR; TCRdb's copy keeps in-frame clones and lacks some. The sample consists of under 2,500,000 clones, around 95% of them appearing once. As concerns this clone: Its specificity is unknown.

The V and J ends lost 5 bases and 4 bases respectively, with 17 bases between them. The CDR3 sequence is 15 residues long. Germline-derived CDR1 and CDR2 are SGHVS and FNYEAQ. In the CD4+ fraction, cells were divided into CD45RA+ naive and CD45RA-negative memory subsets. The J gene is TRBJ1-2, the V gene TRBV7-6, with D possibly being TRBD1 (6 bases). The sequence came from a man aged 18 to 30 in good health. The sample consisted of naive CD4+ T cells sorted from blood. As to subset: CD45RA+ positively selected. CDR3 loop: CASSLSSGQSYGYTF. The DNA for the CDR3 is TGTGCCAGCAGCCTTAGCTCAGGACAGAGCTATGGCTACACCTTC.